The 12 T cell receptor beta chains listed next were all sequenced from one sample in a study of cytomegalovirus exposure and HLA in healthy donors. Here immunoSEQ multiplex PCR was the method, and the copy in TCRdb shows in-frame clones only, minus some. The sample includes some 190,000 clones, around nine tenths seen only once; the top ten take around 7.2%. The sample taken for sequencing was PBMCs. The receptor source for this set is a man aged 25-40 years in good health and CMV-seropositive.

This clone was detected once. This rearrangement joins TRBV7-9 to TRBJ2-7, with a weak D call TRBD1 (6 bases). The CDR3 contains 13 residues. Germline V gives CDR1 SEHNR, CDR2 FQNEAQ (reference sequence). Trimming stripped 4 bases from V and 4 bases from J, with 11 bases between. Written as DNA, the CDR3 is TGTGCCAGCAGCTACAGGGTAAGGTACGAGCAGTACTTC. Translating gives CASSYRVRYEQYF.

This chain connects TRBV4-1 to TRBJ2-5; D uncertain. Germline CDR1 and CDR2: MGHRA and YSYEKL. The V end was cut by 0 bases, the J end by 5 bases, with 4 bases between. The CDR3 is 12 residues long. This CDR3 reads CASSQDRETQYF. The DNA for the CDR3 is TGCGCCAGCAGCCAAGATCGGGAGACCCAGTACTTC.

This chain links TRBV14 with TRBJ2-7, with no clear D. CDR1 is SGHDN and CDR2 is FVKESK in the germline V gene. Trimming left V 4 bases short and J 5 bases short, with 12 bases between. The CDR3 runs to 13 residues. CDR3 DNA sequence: TGTGCCAGCAGCCGAAACGATGGGGACGAGCAGTACTTC. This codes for CASSRNDGDEQYF.

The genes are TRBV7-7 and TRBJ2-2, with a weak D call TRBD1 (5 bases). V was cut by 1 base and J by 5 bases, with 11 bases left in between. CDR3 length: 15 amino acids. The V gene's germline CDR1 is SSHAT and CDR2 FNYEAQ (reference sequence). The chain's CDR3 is CASSLERGGTGELFF. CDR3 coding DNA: TGTGCCAGCAGCTTAGAAAGGGGTGGGACCGGGGAGCTGTTTTTT.

Written as DNA, the CDR3 is TGTGCCAGCAGTGAAGGCGGGAGGGCTCAGATACAGTATTTT. Translation gives CASSEGGRAQIQYF. The chain uses TRBV6-1 and TRBJ2-3; TRBD2 matches 9 bases. The CDR3 loop spans 14 amino acids. CDR1 is MNHNS, CDR2 SASEGT, per germline. With 1 base clipped from V and 12 bases from J, the junction kept 8 bases outside the gene matches.

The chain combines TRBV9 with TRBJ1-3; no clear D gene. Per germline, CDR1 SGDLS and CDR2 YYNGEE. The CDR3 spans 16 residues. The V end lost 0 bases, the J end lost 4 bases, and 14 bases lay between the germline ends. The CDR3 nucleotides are TGTGCCAGCAGCGTAGACGACGGGATGGGGGGAAACACCATATATTTT. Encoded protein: CASSVDDGMGGNTIYF.

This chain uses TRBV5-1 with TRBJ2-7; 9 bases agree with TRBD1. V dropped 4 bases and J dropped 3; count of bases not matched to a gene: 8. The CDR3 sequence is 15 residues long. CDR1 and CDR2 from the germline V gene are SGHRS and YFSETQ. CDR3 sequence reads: CASSAPGQGIYEQYF. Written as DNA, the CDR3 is TGCGCCAGCAGCGCGCCGGGACAGGGCATCTACGAGCAGTACTTC.

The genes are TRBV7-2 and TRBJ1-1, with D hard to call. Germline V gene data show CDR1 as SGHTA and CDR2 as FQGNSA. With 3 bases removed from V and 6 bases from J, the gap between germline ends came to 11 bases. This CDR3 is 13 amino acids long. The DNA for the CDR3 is TGTGCCAGCAGCTTTGGAGGTAACCCTGAAGCTTTCTTT. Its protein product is CASSFGGNPEAFF.

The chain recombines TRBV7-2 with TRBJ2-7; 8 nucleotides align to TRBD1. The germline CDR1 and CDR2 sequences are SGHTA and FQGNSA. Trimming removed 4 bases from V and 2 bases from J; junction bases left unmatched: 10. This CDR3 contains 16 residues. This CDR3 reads CASSSRGQGVTYEQYF. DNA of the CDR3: TGTGCCAGCAGCTCCCGCGGACAGGGAGTCACCTACGAGCAGTACTTC.

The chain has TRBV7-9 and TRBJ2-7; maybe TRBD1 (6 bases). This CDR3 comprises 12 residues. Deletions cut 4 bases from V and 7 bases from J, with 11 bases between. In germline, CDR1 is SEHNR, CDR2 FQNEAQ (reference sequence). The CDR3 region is CASSSSGVEQYF. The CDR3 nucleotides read TGTGCCAGCAGCTCCTCAGGGGTTGAGCAGTACTTC. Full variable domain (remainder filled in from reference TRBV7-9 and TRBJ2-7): DTGVSQNPRHKITKRGQNVTFRCDPISEHNRLYWYRQTLGQGPEFLTYFQNEAQLEKSRLLSDRFSAERPKGSFSTLEIQRTEQGDSAMYLCASSSSGVEQYFGPGTRLTVT.

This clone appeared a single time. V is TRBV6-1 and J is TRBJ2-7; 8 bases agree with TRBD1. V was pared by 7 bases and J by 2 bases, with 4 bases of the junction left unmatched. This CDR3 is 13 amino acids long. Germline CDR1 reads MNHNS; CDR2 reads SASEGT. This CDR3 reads CASTRTGTYEQYF. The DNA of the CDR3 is TGTGCCAGCACTAGGACAGGGACCTACGAGCAGTACTTC.

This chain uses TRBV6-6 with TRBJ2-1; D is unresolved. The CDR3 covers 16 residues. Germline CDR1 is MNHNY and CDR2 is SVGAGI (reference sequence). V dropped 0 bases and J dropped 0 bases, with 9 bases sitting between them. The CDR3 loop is CASSYSTQSSYNEQFF. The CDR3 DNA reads TGTGCCAGCAGTTACTCCACCCAGAGCTCCTACAATGAGCAGTTCTTC.